The 17 T cell receptor beta chains reported below all come from one sample, sequenced in a study of blood T cell repertoires in COVID-19. Repertoires were generated with immunoSEQ multiplex PCR, while TCRdb's copy carries only in-frame clones and drops some. This sample yields 110,000 to 150,000 clones, of which around 83% are seen a single time; less than 4.5% belongs to the top ten. Source material: peripheral blood. These receptors came from a woman of 80 years or more with acute or convalescent COVID-19.

This clone was seen a handful of times. This chain links TRBV4-1 with TRBJ1-5; 8 bases agree with TRBD1. Germline V gene sequence: CDR1 MGHRA, CDR2 YSYEKL. The CDR3 spans 16 residues. V lost 3 bases to trimming and J lost 3 bases; unmatched junction nucleotides: 7. CDR3 DNA: TGCGCCAGCAGCCAGGGCCCGGGACAGGCCAATCAGCCCCAGCATTTT. It is translated as CASSQGPGQANQPQHF.

The rearrangement links TRBV5-5 to TRBJ2-1; 9 bases map to TRBD2. V lost 3 bases, J lost 3 bases, and 4 bases stayed unmatched. The germline V gene encodes CDR1 SGHKS and CDR2 YYEKEE (reference sequence). This CDR3 is 15 amino acids long. The DNA of the CDR3 is TGTGCCAGCAGCTCTAGCGGGGCCATCTACAATGAGCAGTTCTTC. Amino acids: CASSSSGAIYNEQFF.

As for this clone: The limits of the CDR3 on the DNA are not certain, so only TCRdb's listed CDR3 is given. The V and J genes are TRBV6-4 and TRBJ2-3; the tabulated D call, TRBD2, remains unverified against the DNA. The CDR3 region is 19 residues in length, termini included. Germline V gene lookup returns CDR1 MRHNA and CDR2 SNTAGT. This chain's CDR3 is CVPAGPQLGRGEPTDTQYF.

This clone was detected only a few times. The genes are TRBV18 and TRBJ2-2; 8 nucleotides agree with TRBD1. CDR3 size: 15 residues. Germline assignment: CDR1 KGHSH and CDR2 LQKENI. The ends lost 4 bases at V and 1 base at J; junction bases unmatched: 2. As DNA, the CDR3 is TGTGCCAGCTCACGCGGACAGGGGAACACCGGGGAGCTGTTTTTT. Protein sequence: CASSRGQGNTGELFF.

The sample holds a few counts of this clone. The rearrangement joins TRBV24-1 to TRBJ2-1, with 8 bases identical to TRBD1. This CDR3 spans 16 amino acids. V was clipped by 1 base and J by 4 bases; unmatched bases: 5. The germline gives CDR1 KGHDR, CDR2 SFDVKD. The CDR3 loop is CATSDFRDRPYNEQFF. The CDR3 DNA follows: TGTGCCACCAGTGATTTTCGGGACAGGCCTTACAATGAGCAGTTCTTC.

The chain links TRBV19 to TRBJ1-2, with a possible D match to TRBD1 (6 bases). V lost 5 bases and J 2 bases, leaving 15 bases between the germline ends. This CDR3 spans 15 amino acids. Per germline, CDR1 LNHDA and CDR2 SQIVND (reference sequence). DNA of the CDR3: TGTGCCAGTAGTCTATTACCCACAGGGAACTATGGCTACACCTTC. Translation gives CASSLLPTGNYGYTF.

The rearrangement uses TRBV3-1 (or the pseudogene TRBV3-2) and TRBJ1-6; 9 bases map to TRBD1. This CDR3 is built from 16 residues. Losses at the gene ends were 0 bases for V and 5 bases for J; bases not matched to a gene: 2. Germline lookup yields CDR1 LGHDT and CDR2 YNNKEL (reference sequence). The CDR3 spells CASSQDWTGDNSPLHF. Written as DNA, the CDR3 is TGTGCCAGCAGCCAAGACTGGACAGGGGATAATTCACCCCTCCACTTT.

J is TRBJ2-6 and V is TRBV7-2, with 7 bases identical to TRBD2. Unmatched junction bases numbered 6, after V lost 5 bases and J lost 5 bases. The germline gives CDR1 SGHTA, CDR2 FQGNSA. The CDR3 runs to 15 residues. Written as DNA, the CDR3 is TGTGCCAGCAGCCCCTGGGGGGGGTGGGCCAACGTCCTGACTTTC. Its protein is CASSPWGGWANVLTF.

This chain links TRBV9 with TRBJ2-1; tentative D call: TRBD2 (6 bases). This CDR3 spans 19 amino acids. In germline, CDR1 is SGDLS, CDR2 YYNGEE. Trimming took 0 bases from V and 5 from J, leaving 24 bases between them. This CDR3 is CASSVDLMLGGGYNNEQFF. CDR3 nucleotides: TGTGCCAGCAGCGTAGACTTGATGTTGGGGGGAGGTTACAACAATGAGCAGTTCTTC.

In its sample, this clone was seen a few times. This sequence joins TRBV29-1 and TRBJ1-2; D unresolved. The CDR3 totals 14 residues. Germline CDR1 reads SQVTM; CDR2 reads ANQGSEA. Trimming removed 3 bases from V and 7 bases from J, with 18 bases in between. Written as DNA, the CDR3 is TGCAGCGTTGATGTAGAGGGATACGGGCGTGGCTACACCTTC. This sequence encodes CSVDVEGYGRGYTF.

This chain links TRBV7-9 with TRBJ2-5; 10 bases fit TRBD1. The CDR3 length is 15 residues. Germline CDR1 and CDR2: SEHNR and FQNEAQ (reference sequence). J gave up 5 bases and V 2 bases, and 5 bases lay outside the gene matches. This chain's CDR3 is CASSLTTGGWETQYF. The CDR3 DNA reads TGTGCCAGCAGCTTAACGACAGGGGGCTGGGAGACCCAGTACTTC.

The V gene is TRBV5-6, the J gene TRBJ2-1; TRBD1 agrees at 9 bases. CDR1 and CDR2 from the germline V gene are SGHDT and YYEEEE. The CDR3 runs to 14 residues. Trimming took 4 bases from V and 5 from J; bases not matched to a gene: 4. DNA of the CDR3: TGTGCCAGCAGCCGGACAGGGGTCAACAATGAGCAGTTCTTC. It is translated as CASSRTGVNNEQFF.

CDR3 residues: CASSWGLGSAGELFF. CDR3 nucleotide sequence: TGCGCCAGCAGCTGGGGACTAGGTTCCGCTGGGGAGCTGTTTTTT. This chain links TRBV5-1 with TRBJ2-2, with 8 bases that match TRBD2. Germline assignment: CDR1 SGHRS and CDR2 YFSETQ. The CDR3 spans 15 residues. Trimming at V came to 3 bases and at J to 8 bases, leaving 9 bases not matched to a gene. Complete variable domain (other parts from reference TRBV5-1 and TRBJ2-2): KAGVTQTPRYLIKTRGQQVTLSCSPISGHRSVSWYQQTPGQGLQFLFEYFSETQRNKGNFPGRFSGRQFSNSRSEMNVSTLELGDSALYLCASSWGLGSAGELFFGEGSRLTVL.

This chain links TRBV10-3 with TRBJ2-3; 12 bases line up with TRBD2. The J segment lost 2 bases and the V segment lost 2 bases, leaving 2 bases of the junction unmatched. The CDR3 spans 16 residues. CDR1 and CDR2 (germline): ENHRY, SYGVKD. CDR3 bases: TGTGCCATCAGTGAGGGACTAGCGGGGTCCACAGATACGCAGTATTTT. It encodes CAISEGLAGSTDTQYF.

The CDR3 bases are TGTGCCAGCAGCTTGGAAGGGGACAGGGTTGGTTATGGCTACACCTTC. It specifies CASSLEGDRVGYGYTF. The rearrangement links TRBV5-6 to TRBJ1-2; TRBD1 agrees at 9 bases. CDR1 and CDR2 from the germline V gene are SGHDT and YYEEEE. CDR3 length: 16 residues. With 0 bases clipped from V and 5 bases from J, the junction kept 8 bases outside the gene matches.

The chain has TRBV6-6 and TRBJ1-3; D not certain. The germline CDR1 and CDR2 sequences are MNHNY and SVGAGI (reference sequence). V lost 8 bases and J 1 base, leaving 6 bases between the germline ends. The CDR3 contains 12 residues. The CDR3 nucleotides read TGTGCCAGCCGGGAATCTGGAAACACCATATATTTT. Protein: CASRESGNTIYF.

The chain links TRBV5-4 to TRBJ2-7; 7 nucleotides align to TRBD2. The junction had 9 bases not matched to a gene; V was cut back by 0 bases and J by 0 bases. The CDR3 is made up of 17 amino acids. The germline V gene encodes CDR1 SGHNT and CDR2 YYREEE (reference sequence). The CDR3 sequence: CASSLESLASGSYEQYF. In nucleotides, the CDR3 is TGTGCCAGCAGCTTGGAAAGTCTTGCTAGCGGCTCCTACGAGCAGTACTTC.